This T cell receptor (beta chain) comes out of a study of OX40 agonist ivuxolimab in advanced cancers. Study conclusions and caveats: Relative to CD4+ cells, CD8+ T cells on average had more expanded clones.

Assay: immunoSEQ multiplex PCR; the TCRdb copy retains only in-frame clones and omits some. The profile shows approximately 39,000 clones, roughly 81% of them singletons. In germline, CDR1 is SGDLS, CDR2 YYNGEE. The CDR3 is 13 residues long. The trim removed 4 bases at V and 4 bases at J, leaving 3 bases unmatched. Judged by abundance, this clone is medium-sized (0.01 to 0.1%). Its specificity is not known. Sequencing used CD4+ or CD8+ T cells sorted from blood, obtained in a trial of the OX40 agonist ivuxolimab. The clonotype originates from an adult with an advanced solid tumor such as melanoma, head and neck, liver or kidney cancer. The genes are TRBV9 and TRBJ2-7; 9 bases match TRBD2. In DNA form, the CDR3 reads TGTGCCAGCAGCTCGACTAGCGGATACGAGCAGTACTTC. Its translation: CASSSTSGYEQYF.